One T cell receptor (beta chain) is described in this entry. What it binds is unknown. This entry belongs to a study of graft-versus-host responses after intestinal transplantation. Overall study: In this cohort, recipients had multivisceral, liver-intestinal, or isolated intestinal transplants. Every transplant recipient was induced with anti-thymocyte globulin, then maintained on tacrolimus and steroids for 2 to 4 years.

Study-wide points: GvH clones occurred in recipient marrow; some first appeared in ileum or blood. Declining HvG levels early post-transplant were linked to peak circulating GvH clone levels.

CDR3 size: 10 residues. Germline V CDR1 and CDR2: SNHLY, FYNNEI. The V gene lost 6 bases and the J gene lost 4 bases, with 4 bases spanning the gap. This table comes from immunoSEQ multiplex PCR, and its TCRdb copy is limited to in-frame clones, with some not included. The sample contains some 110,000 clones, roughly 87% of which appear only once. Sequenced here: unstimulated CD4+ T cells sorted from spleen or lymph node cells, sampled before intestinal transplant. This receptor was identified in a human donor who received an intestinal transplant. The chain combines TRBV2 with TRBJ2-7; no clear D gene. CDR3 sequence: CASSDYEQYF. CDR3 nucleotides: TGTGCCAGCAGCGATTACGAGCAGTACTTC.